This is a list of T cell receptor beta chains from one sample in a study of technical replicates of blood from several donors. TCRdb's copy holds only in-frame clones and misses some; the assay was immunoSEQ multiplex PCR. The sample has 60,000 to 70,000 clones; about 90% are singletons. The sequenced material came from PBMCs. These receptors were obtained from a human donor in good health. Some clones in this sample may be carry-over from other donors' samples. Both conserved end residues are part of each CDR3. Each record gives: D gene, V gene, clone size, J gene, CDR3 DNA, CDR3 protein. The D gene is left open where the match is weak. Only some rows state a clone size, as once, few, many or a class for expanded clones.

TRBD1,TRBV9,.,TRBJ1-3,TGTGCCAGCAGCCCCGGGACAGCGCAGGTTGGAAACACCATATATTTT,CASSPGTAQVGNTIYF
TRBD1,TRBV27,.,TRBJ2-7,TGTGCCAGCAGTCCCAGAATTAGGGACAGGGCCTACGAGCAGTACTTC,CASSPRIRDRAYEQYF
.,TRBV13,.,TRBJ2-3,TGTGCCAGCCGGAGGGACTCGGATACGCAGTATTTT,CASRRDSDTQYF
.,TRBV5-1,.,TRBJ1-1,TGCGCCAGCAGCTTGGGTTTGGGCTCAGCTGAAGCTTTCTTT,CASSLGLGSAEAFF
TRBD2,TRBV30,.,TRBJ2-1,TGTGCCTGGAGCCCCTTGGGGCGGGAGGGCCGTGAGCAGTTCTTC,CAWSPLGREGREQFF
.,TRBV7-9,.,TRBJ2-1,TGTGCCAGCAGCTTAGTGGGTACAGTTTCCTACAATGAGCAGTTCTTC,CASSLVGTVSYNEQFF
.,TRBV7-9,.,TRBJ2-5,TGTGCCAGCAGCTCCATCCGGGATGGAGGAGAGACCCAGTACTTC,CASSSIRDGGETQYF
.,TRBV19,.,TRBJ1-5,TGTGCCAGTACTAACGGACAGCTGTGGAATCAGCCCCAGCATTTT,CASTNGQLWNQPQHF
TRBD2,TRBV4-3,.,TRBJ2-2,TGCGCCAGCAGCCAAGATACCCCCCGGGAGGTCACCGGGGAGCTGTTTTTT,CASSQDTPREVTGELFF
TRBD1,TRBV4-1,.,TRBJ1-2,TGCGCCAGCAGCCGCCGGGACAGGGACTATGGCTACACCTTC,CASSRRDRDYGYTF
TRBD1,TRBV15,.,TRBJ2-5,TGTGCCACCAGCAGGGGGACAGGCGAAGAGACCCAGTACTTC,CATSRGTGEETQYF
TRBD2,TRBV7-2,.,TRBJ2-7,TGTGCCAGCAGCTTAGAGTTAGCGGGGGCCCTCGAGCAGTACTTC,CASSLELAGALEQYF
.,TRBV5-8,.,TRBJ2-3,TGTGCCAGCAGCTTATGGTGGGGCAGCCCGAAAGATACGCAGTATTTT,CASSLWWGSPKDTQYF
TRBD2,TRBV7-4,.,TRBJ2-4,TGTGCCAGCAGCTTAAGTTCACTAGCGGGAGGGGATGAGTACTTC,CASSLSSLAGGDEYF
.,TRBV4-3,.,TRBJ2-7,TGCGCCAGCAGCCGAACGGACGGAAGGGGGTACGAGCAGTACTTC,CASSRTDGRGYEQYF
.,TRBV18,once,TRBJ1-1,TGTGCCAGCTCACCCGGACAGTTCACTGAAGCTTTCTTT,CASSPGQFTEAFF
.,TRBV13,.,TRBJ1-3,TGTGCCAGCAGCCTAAGCGACCCTCCGGCCGACACCATATATTTT,CASSLSDPPADTIYF
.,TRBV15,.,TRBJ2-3,TGTGCCACCAGCAGAGATGGCGTGGAGAGGGATACGCAGTATTTT,CATSRDGVERDTQYF
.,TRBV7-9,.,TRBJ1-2,TGTGCCAGCAGCCCCCATTCAGTTACTGGCTACACCTTC,CASSPHSVTGYTF
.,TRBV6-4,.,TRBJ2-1,TGTGCCAGCAGTGACTCCGGTTACAATGAGCAGTTCTTC,CASSDSGYNEQFF
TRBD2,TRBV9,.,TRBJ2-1,TGTGCCAGCAACCCGACCGGGACTAGCGGGGAAGAGAGTTACAATGAGCAGTTCTTC,CASNPTGTSGEESYNEQFF
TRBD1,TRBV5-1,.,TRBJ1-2,TGCGCCAGCAGCCCGGGGTTTCCAGGGGGCGACTATGGCTACACCTTC,CASSPGFPGGDYGYTF
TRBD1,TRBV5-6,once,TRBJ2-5,TGTGCCAGCAGCACGGGACAGACCCAAGAGACCCAGTACTTC,CASSTGQTQETQYF
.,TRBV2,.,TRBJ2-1,TGTGCCAGCAGGGAACAATCACTAGTGATCTATGGAGATGAGCAGTTCTTC,CASREQSLVIYGDEQFF
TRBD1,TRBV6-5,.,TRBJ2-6,TGTGCCAGCAGCCCAGGGGGCTCTGGGGCCAACGTCCTGACTTTC,CASSPGGSGANVLTF
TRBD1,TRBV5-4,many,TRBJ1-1,TGTGCCAGCAGCTCCGGGACAGGGAGCAAACGGAACACTGAAGCTTTCTTT,CASSSGTGSKRNTEAFF
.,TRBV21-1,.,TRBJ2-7,TGTGCCAGCAGCAAAAGGTGGGACTCCAACGAGCAGTACTTC,CASSKRWDSNEQYF
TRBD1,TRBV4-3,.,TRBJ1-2,TGCGCCAGCAGCCAAGATCTTTGGGGACAGGGCGATGGCTACACCTTC,CASSQDLWGQGDGYTF
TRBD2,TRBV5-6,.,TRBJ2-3,TGTGCCAGCAGCTTGGGTGCTAGCGGGTTCTCTAGCACAGATACGCAGTATTTT,CASSLGASGFSSTDTQYF
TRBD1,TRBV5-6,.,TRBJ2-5,TGTGCCAGCAGCTTCGACAGGGAAGAGACCCAGTACTTC,CASSFDREETQYF
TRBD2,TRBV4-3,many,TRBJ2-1,TGCGCCAGCAGCCAAGATACTCCGGGAGGATACAATGAGCAGTTCTTC,CASSQDTPGGYNEQFF
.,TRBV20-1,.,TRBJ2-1,TGCAGTGCTAGAGATCAAACTACGGCGTTCTTC,CSARDQTTAFF
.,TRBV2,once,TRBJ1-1,TGTGCCAGCAGACCGGGGATCTGGGGGGACACTGAAGCTTTCTTT,CASRPGIWGDTEAFF
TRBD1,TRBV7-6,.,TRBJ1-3,TGTGCCAGCAGCTCGTGGGACAGGGTTCATTTTCTCGGAAACACCATATATTTT,CASSSWDRVHFLGNTIYF
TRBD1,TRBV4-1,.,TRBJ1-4,TGCGCCAGCAGCCGACTCATAGGACAGGGTCGTGAAAAACTGTTTTTT,CASSRLIGQGREKLFF
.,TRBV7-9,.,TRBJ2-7,TGTGCCATCCAGAGTGGGCCTTACTCCTACGAGCAGTACTTC,CAIQSGPYSYEQYF
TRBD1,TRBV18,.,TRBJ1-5,TGTGCCAGCTCACCCAACGGACAGGGTAGCAATCAGCCCCAGCATTTT,CASSPNGQGSNQPQHF
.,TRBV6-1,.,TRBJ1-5,TGTGCCAGCAGTGAAGCAGGCAGGGAAAGTCAGCCCCAGCATTTT,CASSEAGRESQPQHF
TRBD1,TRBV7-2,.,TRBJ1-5,TGTGCCAGCAGCCTCGCCGGGACAGGGGGCGGTCAGCCCCAGCATTTT,CASSLAGTGGGQPQHF
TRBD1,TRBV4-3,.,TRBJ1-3,TGCGCCAGCAGCCAAGATTGGGCAGGGGGTGGAAACACCATATATTTT,CASSQDWAGGGNTIYF
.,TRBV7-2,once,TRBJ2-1,TGTGCCAGCAGCATCGACAGGAGCTCCTACAATGAGCAGTTCTTC,CASSIDRSSYNEQFF
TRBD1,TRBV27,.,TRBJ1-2,TGTGCCAGCAGTCCCCGACAGGGGAGGGTCGGTGGCTACACCTTC,CASSPRQGRVGGYTF